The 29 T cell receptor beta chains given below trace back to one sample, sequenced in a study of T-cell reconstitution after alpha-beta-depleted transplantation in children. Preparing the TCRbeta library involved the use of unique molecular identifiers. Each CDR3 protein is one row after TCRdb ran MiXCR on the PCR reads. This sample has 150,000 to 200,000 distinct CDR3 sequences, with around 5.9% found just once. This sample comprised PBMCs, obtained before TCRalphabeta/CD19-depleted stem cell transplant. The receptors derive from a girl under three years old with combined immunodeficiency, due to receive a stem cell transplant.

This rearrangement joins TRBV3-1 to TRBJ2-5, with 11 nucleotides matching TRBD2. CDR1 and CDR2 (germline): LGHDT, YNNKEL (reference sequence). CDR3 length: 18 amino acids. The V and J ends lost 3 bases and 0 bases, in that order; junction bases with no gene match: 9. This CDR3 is CASSHLVAGGLDQETQYF. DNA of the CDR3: TGTGCCAGCAGCCACCTAGTAGCGGGGGGGCTCGACCAAGAGACCCAGTACTTC.

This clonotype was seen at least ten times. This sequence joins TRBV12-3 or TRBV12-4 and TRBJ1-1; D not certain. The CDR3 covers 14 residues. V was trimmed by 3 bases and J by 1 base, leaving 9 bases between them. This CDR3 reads CASSFVRWNTEAFF. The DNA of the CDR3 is TGTGCCAGCAGTTTTGTCAGATGGAACACTGAAGCTTTCTTT.

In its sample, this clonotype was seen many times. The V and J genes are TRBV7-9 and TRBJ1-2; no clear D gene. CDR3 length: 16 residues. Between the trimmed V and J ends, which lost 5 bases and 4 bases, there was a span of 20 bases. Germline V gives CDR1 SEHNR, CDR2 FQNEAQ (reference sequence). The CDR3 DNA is TGTGCCAGCAGCGTGGGCCCAGTGGTCGGTGGCTATGGCTACACCTTC. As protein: CASSVGPVVGGYGYTF. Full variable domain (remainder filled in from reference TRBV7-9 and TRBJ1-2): DTGVSQNPRHKITKRGQNVTFRCDPISEHNRLYWYRQTLGQGPEFLTYFQNEAQLEKSRLLSDRFSAERPKGSFSTLEIQRTEQGDSAMYLCASSVGPVVGGYGYTFGSGTRLTVV.

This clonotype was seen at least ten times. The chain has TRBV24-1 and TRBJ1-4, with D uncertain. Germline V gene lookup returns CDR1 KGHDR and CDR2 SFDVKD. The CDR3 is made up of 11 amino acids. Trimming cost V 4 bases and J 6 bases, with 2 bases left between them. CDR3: CATSEDEKLFF. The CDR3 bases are TGTGCCACCAGTGAGGATGAAAAACTGTTTTTT.

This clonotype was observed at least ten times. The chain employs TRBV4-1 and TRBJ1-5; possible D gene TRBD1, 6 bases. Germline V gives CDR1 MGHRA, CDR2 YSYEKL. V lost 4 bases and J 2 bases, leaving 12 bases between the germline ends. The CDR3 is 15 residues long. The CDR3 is CASSPQGGGNQPQHF. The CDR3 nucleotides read TGCGCCAGCAGCCCCCAAGGGGGTGGCAATCAGCCCCAGCATTTT.

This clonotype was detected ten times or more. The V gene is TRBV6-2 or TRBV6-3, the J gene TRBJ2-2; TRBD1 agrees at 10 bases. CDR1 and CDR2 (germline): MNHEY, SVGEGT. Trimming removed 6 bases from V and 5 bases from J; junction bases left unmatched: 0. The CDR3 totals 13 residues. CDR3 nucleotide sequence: TGTGCCAGCAGGGACAGGGGGACCGGGGAGCTGTTTTTT. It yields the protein CASRDRGTGELFF.

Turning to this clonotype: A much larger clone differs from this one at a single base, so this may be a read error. The CDR3 sequence: CASCPLFGQEENTIYF. In DNA form, the CDR3 reads TGTGCCAGCTGTCCACTGTTTGGACAGGAAGAAAACACCATATATTTT. The chain uses TRBV2 and TRBJ1-3; the match to TRBD1 covers 7 bases. Trimming removed 8 bases from V and 6 bases from J; junction bases left unmatched: 16. Germline values: CDR1 SNHLY, CDR2 FYNNEI. CDR3 length equals 16 residues.

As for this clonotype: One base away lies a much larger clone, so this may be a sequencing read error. CDR3 in DNA: TGCAGCGCCGCTAGCGGGGGTGTCTATACGCAGTATTTT. Translated, it gives CSAASGGVYTQYF. The chain combines TRBV20-1 with TRBJ2-3; the match to TRBD2 covers 10 bases. Germline V gene sequence: CDR1 DFQATT, CDR2 SNEGSKA (reference sequence). CDR3 length equals 13 residues.

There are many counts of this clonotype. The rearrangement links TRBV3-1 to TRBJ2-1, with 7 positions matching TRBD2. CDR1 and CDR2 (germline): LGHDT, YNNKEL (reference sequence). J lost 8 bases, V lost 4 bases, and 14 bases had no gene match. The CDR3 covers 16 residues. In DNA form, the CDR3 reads TGTGCCAGCAGCCTTCCCCGACTAGCTACTCGGTATGAGCAGTTCTTC. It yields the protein CASSLPRLATRYEQFF.

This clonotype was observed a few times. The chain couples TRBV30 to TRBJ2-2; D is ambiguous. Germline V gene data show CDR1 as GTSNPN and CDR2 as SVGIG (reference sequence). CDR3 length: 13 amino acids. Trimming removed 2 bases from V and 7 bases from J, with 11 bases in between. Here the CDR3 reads CAWSRTSGGELFF. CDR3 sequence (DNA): TGTGCCTGGAGTCGTACATCCGGCGGGGAGCTGTTTTTT.

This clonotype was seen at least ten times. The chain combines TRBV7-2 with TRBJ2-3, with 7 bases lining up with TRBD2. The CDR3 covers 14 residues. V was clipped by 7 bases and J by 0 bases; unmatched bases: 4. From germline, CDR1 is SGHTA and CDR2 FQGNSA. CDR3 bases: TGTGCCAGCACCATTAGCGGGAGCACAGATACGCAGTATTTT. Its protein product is CASTISGSTDTQYF.

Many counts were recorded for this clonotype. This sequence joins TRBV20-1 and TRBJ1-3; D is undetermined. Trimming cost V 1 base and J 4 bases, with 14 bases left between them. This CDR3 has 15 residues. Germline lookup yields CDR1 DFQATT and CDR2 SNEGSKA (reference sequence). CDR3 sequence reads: CSARGSPQEGNTIYF. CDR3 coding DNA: TGCAGTGCTAGAGGATCGCCCCAGGAGGGAAACACCATATATTTT.

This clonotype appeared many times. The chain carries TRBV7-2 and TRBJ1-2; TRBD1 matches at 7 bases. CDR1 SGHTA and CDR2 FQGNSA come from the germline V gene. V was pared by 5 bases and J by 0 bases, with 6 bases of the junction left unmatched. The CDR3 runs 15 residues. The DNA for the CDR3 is TGTGCCAGCAGCCCTGGGGGGACAGCTAACTATGGCTACACCTTC. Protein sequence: CASSPGGTANYGYTF.

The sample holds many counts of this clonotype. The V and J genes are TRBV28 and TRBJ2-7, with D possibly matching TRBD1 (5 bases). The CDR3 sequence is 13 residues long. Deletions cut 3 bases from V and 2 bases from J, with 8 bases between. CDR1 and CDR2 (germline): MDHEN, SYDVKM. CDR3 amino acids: CASSLTVAYEQYF. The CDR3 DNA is TGTGCCAGCAGTTTGACAGTCGCCTACGAGCAGTACTTC.

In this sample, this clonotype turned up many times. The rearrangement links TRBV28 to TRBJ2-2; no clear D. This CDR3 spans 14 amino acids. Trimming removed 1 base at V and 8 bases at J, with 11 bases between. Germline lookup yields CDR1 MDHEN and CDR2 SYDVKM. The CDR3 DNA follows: TGTGCCAGCAGTTTATTTACCCAAGCGGGGGAGCTGTTTTTT. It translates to CASSLFTQAGELFF.

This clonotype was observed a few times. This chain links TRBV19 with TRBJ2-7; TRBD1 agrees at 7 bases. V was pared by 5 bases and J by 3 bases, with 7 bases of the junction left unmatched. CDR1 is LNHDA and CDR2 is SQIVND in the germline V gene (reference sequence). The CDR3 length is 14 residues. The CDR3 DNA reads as TGTGCCAGTAGTGCCCCCGGGACAGACTACGAGCAGTACTTC. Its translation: CASSAPGTDYEQYF. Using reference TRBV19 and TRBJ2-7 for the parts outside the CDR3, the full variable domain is DGGITQSPKYLFRKEGQNVTLSCEQNLNHDAMYWYRQDPGQGLRLIYYSQIVNDFQKGDIAEGYSVSREKKESFPLTVTSAQKNPTAFYLCASSAPGTDYEQYFGPGTRLTVT.

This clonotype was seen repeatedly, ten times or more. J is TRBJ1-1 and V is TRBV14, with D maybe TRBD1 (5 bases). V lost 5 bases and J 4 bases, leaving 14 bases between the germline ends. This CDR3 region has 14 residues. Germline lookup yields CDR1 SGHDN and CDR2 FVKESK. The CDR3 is CASSREEGLTEAFF. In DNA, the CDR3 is TGTGCCAGCAGCAGGGAGGAGGGGCTCACTGAAGCTTTCTTT.

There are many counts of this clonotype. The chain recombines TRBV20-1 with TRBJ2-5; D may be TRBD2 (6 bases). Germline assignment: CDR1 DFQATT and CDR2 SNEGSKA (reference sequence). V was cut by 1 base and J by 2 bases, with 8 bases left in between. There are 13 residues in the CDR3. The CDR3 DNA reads TGCAGTGCTAGAGTGACTAGGCAAGAGACCCAGTACTTC. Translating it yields CSARVTRQETQYF.

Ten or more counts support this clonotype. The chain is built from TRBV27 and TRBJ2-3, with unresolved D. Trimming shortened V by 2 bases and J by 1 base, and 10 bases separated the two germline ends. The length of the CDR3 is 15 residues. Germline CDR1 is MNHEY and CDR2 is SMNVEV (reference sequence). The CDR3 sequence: CASSLGVFGTDTQYF. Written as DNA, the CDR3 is TGTGCCAGCAGTTTAGGGGTATTTGGCACAGATACGCAGTATTTT.

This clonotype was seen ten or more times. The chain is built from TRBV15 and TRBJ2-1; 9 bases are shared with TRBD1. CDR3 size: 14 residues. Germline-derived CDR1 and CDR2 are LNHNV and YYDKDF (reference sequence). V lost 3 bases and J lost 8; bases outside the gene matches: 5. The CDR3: CATSRDRGWDEQFF. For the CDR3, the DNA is TGTGCCACCAGCAGGGACAGGGGTTGGGATGAGCAGTTCTTC.

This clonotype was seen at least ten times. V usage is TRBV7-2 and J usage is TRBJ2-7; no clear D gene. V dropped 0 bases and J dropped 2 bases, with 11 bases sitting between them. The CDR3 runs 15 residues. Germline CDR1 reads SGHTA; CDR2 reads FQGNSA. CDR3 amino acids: CASSLAGRNPYEQYF. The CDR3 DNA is TGTGCCAGCAGCTTAGCCGGACGGAATCCCTACGAGCAGTACTTC. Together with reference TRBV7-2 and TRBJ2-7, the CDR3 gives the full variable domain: GAGVSQSPSNKVTEKGKDVELRCDPISGHTALYWYRQSLGQGLEFLIYFQGNSAPDKSGLPSDRFSAERTGGSVSTLTIQRTQQEDSAVYLCASSLAGRNPYEQYFGPGTRLTVT.

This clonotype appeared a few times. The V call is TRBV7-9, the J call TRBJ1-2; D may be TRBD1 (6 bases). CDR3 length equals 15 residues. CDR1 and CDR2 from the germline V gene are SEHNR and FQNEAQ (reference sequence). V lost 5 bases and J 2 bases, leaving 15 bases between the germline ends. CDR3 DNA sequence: TGTGCCAGCAGCGACCGGACAGTCCTCAACTATGGCTACACCTTC. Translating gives CASSDRTVLNYGYTF.

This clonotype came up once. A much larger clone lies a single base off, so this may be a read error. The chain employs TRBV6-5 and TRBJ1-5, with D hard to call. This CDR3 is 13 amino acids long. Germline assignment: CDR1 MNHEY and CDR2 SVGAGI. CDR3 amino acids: CASSYRANQPHHF. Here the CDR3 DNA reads TGTGCCAGCAGTTACCGGGCCAATCAGCCCCATCATTTT.

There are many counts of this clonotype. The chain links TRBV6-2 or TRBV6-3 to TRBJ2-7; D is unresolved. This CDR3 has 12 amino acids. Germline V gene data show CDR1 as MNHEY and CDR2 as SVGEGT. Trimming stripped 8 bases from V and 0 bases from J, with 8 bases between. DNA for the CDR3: TGTGCCAGCGGCAGAAGCTCCTACGAGCAGTACTTC. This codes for CASGRSSYEQYF.

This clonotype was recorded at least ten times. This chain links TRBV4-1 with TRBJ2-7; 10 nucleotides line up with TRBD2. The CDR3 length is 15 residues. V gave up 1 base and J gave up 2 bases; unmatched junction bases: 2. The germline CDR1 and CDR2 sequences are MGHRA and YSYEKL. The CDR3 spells CASSQAAGGPYEQYF. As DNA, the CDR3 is TGCGCCAGCAGCCAAGCAGCGGGAGGGCCCTACGAGCAGTACTTC.

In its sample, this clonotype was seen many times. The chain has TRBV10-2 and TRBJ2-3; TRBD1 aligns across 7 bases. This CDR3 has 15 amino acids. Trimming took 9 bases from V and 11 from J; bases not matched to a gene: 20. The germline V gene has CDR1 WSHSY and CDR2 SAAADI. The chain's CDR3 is CASLENRGTSALQYF. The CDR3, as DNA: TGCGCCAGTCTGGAGAACAGGGGCACGAGCGCCCTGCAGTATTTT.

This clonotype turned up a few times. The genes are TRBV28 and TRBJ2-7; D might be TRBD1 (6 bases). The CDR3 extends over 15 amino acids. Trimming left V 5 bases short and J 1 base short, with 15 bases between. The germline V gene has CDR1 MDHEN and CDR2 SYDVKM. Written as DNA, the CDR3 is TGTGCCAGCAGTGCCCCACCAGGGGAATCCTACGAGCAGTACTTC. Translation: CASSAPPGESYEQYF.

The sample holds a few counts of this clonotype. The CDR3: CASSLGWDLDGYTF. The DNA of the CDR3 is TGTGCCAGCAGCTTGGGATGGGACCTCGACGGCTACACCTTC. The V and J genes are TRBV5-6 and TRBJ1-2; TRBD1 is a possible D gene (5 bases). This CDR3 has 14 amino acids. Germline V gene lookup returns CDR1 SGHDT and CDR2 YYEEEE. The ends were cut back, 0 bases at V and 8 bases at J, with 14 bases in the middle.

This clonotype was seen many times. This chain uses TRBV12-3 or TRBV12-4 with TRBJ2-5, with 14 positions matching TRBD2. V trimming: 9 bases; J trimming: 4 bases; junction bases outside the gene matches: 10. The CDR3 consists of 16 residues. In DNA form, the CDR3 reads TGTGCCAGTGGGACTAGCGGGAGTTATAGTCGAGAGACCCAGTACTTC. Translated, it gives CASGTSGSYSRETQYF.